This entry lists 18 T cell receptor beta chains sequenced from one sample in a study of response to subunit inactivated influenza vaccine. MiXCR, applied by TCRdb to the RT-PCR reads, yields one record per CDR3 protein. The data contain about 780,000 distinct CDR3 sequences, less than 20% of them singletons. The sample in question was PBMCs from blood, obtained around 5 days after vaccination. The receptors originated from a man between 45 and 60 years old who received an inactivated influenza vaccine.

The table lists this clonotype with a few counts. The chain carries TRBV15 and TRBJ2-7; maybe TRBD1 (6 bases). CDR1 is LNHNV and CDR2 is YYDKDF in the germline V gene (reference sequence). There are 14 residues in the CDR3. V lost 0 bases and J lost 4, with 10 bases in between. The DNA of the CDR3 is TGTGCCACCAGCAGAGATGAGGGGGATTACGAGCAGTACTTC. Translated, it gives CATSRDEGDYEQYF.

This clonotype appeared once. The rearrangement uses TRBV3-1 and TRBJ1-1, with D uncertain. CDR3 length equals 12 residues. V lost 0 bases and J 11 bases, leaving 10 bases between the germline ends. Germline V gene data show CDR1 as LGHDT and CDR2 as YNNKEL (reference sequence). Here the CDR3 reads CASSQEPGRAFF. CDR3 bases: TGTGCCAGCAGCCAAGAACCGGGAAGGGCTTTCTTT.

V gene TRBV29-1 combines with J gene TRBJ2-3, with D possibly matching TRBD2 (6 bases). Germline CDR1 and CDR2: SQVTM and ANQGSEA. The CDR3 has 14 residues. V lost 1 base and J 4 bases, leaving 12 bases between the germline ends. CDR3 DNA sequence: TGCAGCGTTGAAGGGCGGGGCTCTCCAGATACGCAGTATTTT. Translating it yields CSVEGRGSPDTQYF.

This clonotype was seen repeatedly, ten times or more. This chain joins TRBV13 and TRBJ2-7; D unclear. The V and J ends lost 8 bases and 4 bases respectively, with 12 bases between them. The germline CDR1 and CDR2 sequences are PRHDT and FYEKMQ (reference sequence). CDR3 length: 12 amino acids. As DNA, the CDR3 is TGTGCCAGCGGAAAGGGCCTATACGAGCAGTACTTC. This codes for CASGKGLYEQYF.

V gene TRBV28 combines with J gene TRBJ2-3; unclear D gene. The germline V gene has CDR1 MDHEN and CDR2 SYDVKM. The CDR3 has 15 residues. The V and J ends lost 2 bases and 7 bases respectively, with 16 bases between them. The chain's CDR3 is CASSLVGTTRHTQYF. In nucleotides, the CDR3 is TGTGCCAGCAGTTTAGTGGGTACGACGCGACATACGCAGTATTTT.

The chain employs TRBV7-8 and TRBJ1-6, with D hard to call. The ends were cut back, 0 bases at V and 5 bases at J, with 11 bases in the middle. The CDR3 sequence is 16 residues long. The V gene's germline CDR1 is SGHVS and CDR2 FQNEAQ. CDR3 bases: TGTGCCAGCAGCTTAGCGTCTCCGGATAATAATTCACCCCTCCACTTT. This codes for CASSLASPDNNSPLHF.

This clonotype was seen more than once but under ten times. V gene TRBV29-1 combines with J gene TRBJ1-3; 7 nucleotides match TRBD1. The CDR3 runs to 13 residues. From germline, CDR1 is SQVTM and CDR2 ANQGSEA. Trimming at V came to 4 bases and at J to 3 bases, leaving 3 bases not matched to a gene. In DNA form, the CDR3 reads TGCAGCGTTGGAACAGGGGTTGGAAACACCATATATTTT. Residues: CSVGTGVGNTIYF. The variable domain in full, completed from reference TRBV29-1 and TRBJ1-3, reads SAVISQKPSRDICQRGTSLTIQCQVDSQVTMMFWYRQQPGQSLTLIATANQGSEATYESGFVIDKFPISRPNLTFSTLTVSNMSPEDSSIYLCSVGTGVGNTIYFGEGSWLTVV.

The chain links TRBV24-1 to TRBJ2-3, with TRBD2 as a possible D gene (6 bases). V lost 5 bases to trimming and J lost 8 bases, with 16 bases between them. The CDR3 has 14 amino acids. Germline lookup yields CDR1 KGHDR and CDR2 SFDVKD. This chain's CDR3 is CATSGTTTGVTQYF. The CDR3, as DNA: TGTGCCACCAGTGGGACTACAACCGGAGTTACGCAGTATTTT.

This clonotype has only a few counts. The chain employs TRBV20-1 and TRBJ1-5; 11 bases line up with TRBD1. Unmatched junction bases numbered 4, after V lost 5 bases and J lost 1 base. The CDR3 is 15 amino acids. Per germline, CDR1 DFQATT and CDR2 SNEGSKA (reference sequence). CDR3 region: CSARTGGMSNQPQHF. In DNA, the CDR3 is TGCAGTGCTCGGACAGGGGGCATGAGCAATCAGCCCCAGCATTTT.

This clonotype turned up a few times. The V and J genes are TRBV5-1 and TRBJ2-7; a weak D match, TRBD1 (6 bases). This CDR3 contains 15 residues. From germline, CDR1 is SGHRS and CDR2 YFSETQ. Trimming removed 0 bases at V and 3 bases at J, with 13 bases between. The DNA for the CDR3 is TGCGCCAGCAGCTTGGGAAGGACAGCGCTCTACGAGCAGTACTTC. This codes for CASSLGRTALYEQYF.

This clonotype was seen ten or more times. V and J are TRBV3-1 and TRBJ1-2, with TRBD1 as a possible D gene (5 bases). CDR1 and CDR2 from the germline V gene are LGHDT and YNNKEL (reference sequence). CDR3 length: 14 amino acids. V was trimmed by 6 bases and J by 4 bases, leaving 15 bases between them. CDR3 in DNA: TGTGCCAGCAGGGCGGGACCGATGATCTATGGCTACACCTTC. Translation gives CASRAGPMIYGYTF.

In its sample, this clonotype was seen a few times. CDR3 DNA sequence: TGTGCCTGGAGGGAGGACTGGCGGGATGAGCAGTTCTTC. This encodes CAWREDWRDEQFF. The chain has TRBV30 and TRBJ2-1; D possibly corresponds to TRBD2 (5 bases). V was cut by 3 bases and J by 8 bases, with 14 bases left in between. The CDR3 totals 13 residues. CDR1 is GTSNPN and CDR2 is SVGIG in the germline V gene (reference sequence).

This clonotype has just one count. V and J are TRBV14 and TRBJ2-1; D is undetermined. V lost 2 bases to trimming and J lost 3 bases, with 8 bases between them. Germline loops: CDR1 SGHDN, CDR2 FVKESK. CDR3 length equals 14 residues. This CDR3 reads CASSQSYYYNEQFF. Written as DNA, the CDR3 is TGTGCCAGCAGCCAATCTTACTACTACAATGAGCAGTTCTTC.

This rearrangement joins TRBV4-2 to TRBJ2-7; D gene ambiguous. Germline V gene lookup returns CDR1 LGHNA and CDR2 YNFKEQ. The CDR3 loop spans 16 amino acids. V was pared by 2 bases and J by 5 bases, with 19 bases between. DNA for the CDR3: TGTGCCAGCAGCCAAACCCTGGGGTTCACTCTCCACGAGCAGTACTTC. Translated, it gives CASSQTLGFTLHEQYF.

The chain couples TRBV5-1 to TRBJ1-1; D ambiguous. CDR3 length: 13 amino acids. Germline V CDR1 and CDR2: SGHRS, YFSETQ. Trimming cost V 3 bases and J 1 base, with 7 bases left between them. CDR3 residues: CASSSVGNTEAFF. CDR3 nucleotides: TGCGCCAGCAGCTCGGTGGGGAACACTGAAGCTTTCTTT. Using reference TRBV5-1 and TRBJ1-1 for the parts outside the CDR3, the full variable domain is KAGVTQTPRYLIKTRGQQVTLSCSPISGHRSVSWYQQTPGQGLQFLFEYFSETQRNKGNFPGRFSGRQFSNSRSEMNVSTLELGDSALYLCASSSVGNTEAFFGQGTRLTVV.

The chain employs TRBV18 and TRBJ2-7, with 9 bases fitting TRBD1. Germline V gives CDR1 KGHSH, CDR2 LQKENI. V shed 1 base, J shed 2 bases, and the junction held 6 bases outside the gene matches. This CDR3 spans 16 amino acids. DNA for the CDR3: TGTGCCAGCTCACCACTGGGGACAGGGATCACCTACGAGCAGTACTTC. Its protein product is CASSPLGTGITYEQYF.

This rearrangement joins TRBV3-1 to TRBJ2-1; the match to TRBD1 covers 8 bases. CDR1 and CDR2 from the germline V gene are LGHDT and YNNKEL (reference sequence). The CDR3 is 15 amino acids. V lost 4 bases to trimming and J lost 6 bases; unmatched junction nucleotides: 8. The CDR3 spells CASSPWGQVGNEQFF. The CDR3 DNA reads TGTGCCAGCAGCCCATGGGGACAGGTAGGCAATGAGCAGTTCTTC.

The chain couples TRBV5-1 to TRBJ2-5; either TRBD1 or TRBD2 may fit D (5 bases each). Trimming left V 1 base short and J 4 bases short, with 11 bases between. Germline V CDR1 and CDR2: SGHRS, YFSETQ. This CDR3 is 14 amino acids long. CDR3 sequence reads: CASSLIGDAETQYF. The CDR3 bases are TGCGCCAGCAGCTTGATCGGGGACGCAGAGACCCAGTACTTC.